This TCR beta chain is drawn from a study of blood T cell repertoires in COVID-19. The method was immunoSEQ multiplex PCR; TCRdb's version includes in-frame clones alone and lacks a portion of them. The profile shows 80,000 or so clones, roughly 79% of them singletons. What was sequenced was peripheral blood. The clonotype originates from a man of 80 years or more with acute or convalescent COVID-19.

The CDR3: CASSLSRTGWPYGYTF. As DNA, the CDR3 is TGTGCCAGCAGTTTATCCCGGACAGGGTGGCCCTATGGCTACACCTTC. The rearrangement joins TRBV28 to TRBJ1-2; the match to TRBD1 covers 8 bases. The germline V gene has CDR1 MDHEN and CDR2 SYDVKM. Trimming at V came to 1 base and at J to 4 bases, leaving 8 bases not matched to a gene. The CDR3 has 16 residues.